The next 2 T cell receptor beta chains were all read from a single sample in a study of T cell repertoires in cytomegalovirus infection (dated by TCRdb to between 2018 and 2021). The run used an Illumina HiSeq 1500. TCRdb trimmed public reads at Q25 via fastp, called clones via MiXCR and kept in-frame beta chains. Records with the same CDR3 protein are collapsed into one entry carrying the most frequent genes and DNA. The sample table contains about 320,000 distinct CDR3 sequences; only one count was recorded for 9.5% of them. The ten largest clones represent 3.5% to 4.5% of the sample. The sample comprised PBMCs. The receptors derive from a human donor in good health (CMV status not recorded). Some clones in this sample may be carry-over from other donors' samples.

This clonotype was counted a few times. The chain recombines TRBV28 with TRBJ1-2; D is possibly TRBD1 (5 bases). The CDR3 is made up of 12 amino acids. Trimming shortened V by 4 bases and J by 6 bases, and 9 bases separated the two germline ends. Looked up from germline, CDR1 is MDHEN and CDR2 is SYDVKM. Written as DNA, the CDR3 is TGTGCCAGCAGTTCGACAGTGAATGGCTACACCTTC. Translated: CASSSTVNGYTF.

Many counts were recorded for this clonotype. DNA of the CDR3: TGCAGTGCTAGAAAGGGACAGGCGAACACCGGGGAGCTGTTTTTT. Its translation: CSARKGQANTGELFF. The rearrangement uses TRBV20-1 and TRBJ2-2; 8 nucleotides line up with TRBD1. Germline lookup yields CDR1 DFQATT and CDR2 SNEGSKA (reference sequence). CDR3 size: 15 residues. Trimming took 2 bases from V and 0 from J; bases not matched to a gene: 2.